This T cell receptor (beta chain) was profiled in a study of T cells in localized non-small cell lung cancer. Points from the study as a whole: Uninvolved adjacent lung had the highest recorded T cell clonality, with tumor below it. Appearance in adjacent lung was seen for a median 57 of the top 100 tumor clones.

CDR3 length equals 15 residues. Germline values: CDR1 SGHAT, CDR2 FQNNGV. The junction had 4 bases not matched to a gene; V was cut back by 1 base and J by 5 bases. TCRdb keeps only in-frame clones here, not all; method: immunoSEQ multiplex PCR. Of under 65,000 clones listed, around four fifths are singletons. Points on this clone: Its antigen is as yet unknown.

The genes are TRBV11-2 and TRBJ2-5, with TRBD1 matching 10 bases. The receptor's source is an older female donor with stage II squamous cell lung carcinoma. Sequencing was performed on peripheral blood, taken before any cancer treatment. The CDR3 here is CASSLGQGAGETQYF. The CDR3 nucleotides read TGTGCCAGCAGCTTAGGACAGGGGGCAGGGGAGACCCAGTACTTC.